This T cell receptor (beta chain) was sequenced during a study of control samples from healthy donors and cancer patients. The CDR3 sequence is 15 residues long. V lost 4 bases and J 1 base, leaving 13 bases between the germline ends. From germline, CDR1 is PRHDT and CDR2 FYEKMQ (reference sequence). Here immunoSEQ multiplex PCR was the method, and the copy in TCRdb shows in-frame clones only, minus some. There are around 180,000 clones in the sample; 88% occur only once, and approximately 4.9% lies in the top ten. Turning to this clone: Distinct nucleotide sequences in the sample also encode this CDR3.

The sample consisted of blood. The receptor was isolated from a young woman in good health. The rearrangement joins TRBV13 to TRBJ2-5, with D unresolved. The CDR3 nucleotides read TGTGCCAGCAGCTCTACGACTTGGGGCCAAGAGACCCAGTACTTC. Protein sequence: CASSSTTWGQETQYF.